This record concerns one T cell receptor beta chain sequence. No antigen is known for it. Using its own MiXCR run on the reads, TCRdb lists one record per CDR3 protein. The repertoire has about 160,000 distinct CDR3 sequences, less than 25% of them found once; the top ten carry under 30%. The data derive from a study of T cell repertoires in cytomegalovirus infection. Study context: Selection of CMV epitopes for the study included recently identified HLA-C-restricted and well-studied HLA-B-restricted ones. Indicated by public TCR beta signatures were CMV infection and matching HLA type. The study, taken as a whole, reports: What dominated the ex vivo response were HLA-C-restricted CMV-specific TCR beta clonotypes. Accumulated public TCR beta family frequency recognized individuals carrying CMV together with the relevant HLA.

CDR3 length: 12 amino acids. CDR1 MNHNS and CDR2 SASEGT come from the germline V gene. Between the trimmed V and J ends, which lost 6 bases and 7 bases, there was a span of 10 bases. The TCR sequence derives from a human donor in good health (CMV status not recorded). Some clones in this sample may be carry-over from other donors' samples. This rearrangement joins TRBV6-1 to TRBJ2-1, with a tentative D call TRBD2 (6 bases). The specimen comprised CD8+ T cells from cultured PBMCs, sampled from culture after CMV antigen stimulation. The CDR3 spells CASSGGENEQFF. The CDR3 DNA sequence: TGTGCCAGCAGCGGGGGTGAAAATGAGCAGTTCTTC.